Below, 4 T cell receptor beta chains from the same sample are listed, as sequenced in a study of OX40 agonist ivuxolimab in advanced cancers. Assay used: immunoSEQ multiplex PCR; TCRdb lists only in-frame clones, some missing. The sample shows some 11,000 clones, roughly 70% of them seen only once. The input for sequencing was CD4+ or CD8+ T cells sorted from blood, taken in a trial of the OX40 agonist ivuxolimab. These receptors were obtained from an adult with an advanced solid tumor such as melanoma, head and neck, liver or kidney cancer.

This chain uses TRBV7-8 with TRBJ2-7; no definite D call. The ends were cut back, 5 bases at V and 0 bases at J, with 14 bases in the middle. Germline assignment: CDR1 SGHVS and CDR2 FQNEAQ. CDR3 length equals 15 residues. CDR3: CASSPPNSPSYEQYF. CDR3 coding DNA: TGTGCCAGCAGCCCGCCGAACAGTCCCTCCTACGAGCAGTACTTC.

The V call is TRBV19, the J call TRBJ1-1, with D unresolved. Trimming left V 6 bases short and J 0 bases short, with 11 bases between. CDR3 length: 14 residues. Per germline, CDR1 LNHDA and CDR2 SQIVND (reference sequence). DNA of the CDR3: TGTGCCAGTAGGGCCTTAGGGATGAACACTGAAGCTTTCTTT. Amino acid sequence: CASRALGMNTEAFF.

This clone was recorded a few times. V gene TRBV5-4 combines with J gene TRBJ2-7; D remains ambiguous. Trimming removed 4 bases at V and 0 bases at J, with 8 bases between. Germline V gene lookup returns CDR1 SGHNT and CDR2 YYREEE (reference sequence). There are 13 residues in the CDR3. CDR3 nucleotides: TGTGCCAGCAGCCTGGACCCCTCCTACGAGCAGTACTTC. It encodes CASSLDPSYEQYF.

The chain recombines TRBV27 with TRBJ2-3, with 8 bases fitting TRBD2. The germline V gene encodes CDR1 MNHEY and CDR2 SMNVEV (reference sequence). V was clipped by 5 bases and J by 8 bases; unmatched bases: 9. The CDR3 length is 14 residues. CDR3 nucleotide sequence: TGTGCCAGCAGTCCCCTCCTTAGCGGGACTACGCAGTATTTT. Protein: CASSPLLSGTTQYF.